The subject of this entry is one TCR beta chain. Its antigen is currently unknown. This sample was taken from a study of cytomegalovirus exposure and HLA in healthy donors. Study details: Later, an analysis reported that the 110 or so validation repertoires had used the same platform as the approximately 600 first-cohort repertoires. Regarding the study as a whole: For most TCR sequences rarity was the rule, although some public TCRs occurred in many donors. According to the study, 160 or so TCR beta chains were cytomegalovirus-associated.

The V gene's germline CDR1 is SGHAT and CDR2 FQNNGV. The CDR3 extends over 12 amino acids. V lost 5 bases and J 6 bases, leaving 9 bases between the germline ends. The assay was immunoSEQ multiplex PCR, and TCRdb's table has in-frame clones only and misses some. The sample carries 200,000 to 250,000 clones, over 75% recorded once. This receptor was identified in a woman aged 18-29 years in good health and CMV-seropositive. J is TRBJ2-3 and V is TRBV11-2, with unresolved D. The sample comprised PBMCs. CDR3 amino acids: CASSAIMDTQYF. CDR3 coding DNA: TGTGCCAGCAGCGCTATCATGGATACGCAGTATTTT.